This record concerns one TCR beta chain sequence. Germline V CDR1 and CDR2: SGHTS, YDEGEE. The CDR3 loop spans 15 amino acids. The V end lost 1 base, the J end lost 6 bases, and 14 bases lay between the germline ends. The record originates from a study of T cells in Graves' hyperthyroidism and ophthalmopathy. Study context: It was at initial diagnosis, before any treatment, that peripheral blood was collected.

RNA transcripts were the template for amplifying TCR beta CDR3 regions. Initially, a first-round RT-PCR of the TCR CDR3 employed the HTBI primer set. One entry per CDR3 protein results from TCRdb running MiXCR on the multiplex PCR reads. The sample has some 570,000 distinct CDR3 sequences; 13% to 15% are singletons. The material sequenced was blood. This sequence originates from a woman under 30 with Graves' ophthalmopathy. This chain connects TRBV5-8 to TRBJ1-5; D is uncertain. The CDR3 spells CASSLIRGVGQPQHF. The CDR3, as DNA: TGTGCCAGCAGCTTGATCCGGGGAGTGGGTCAGCCCCAGCATTTT.